A selection of T cell receptor beta chains follows, all from one sample in a study of blood T cells in healthy people across ages. TCRdb re-analysed the 5' RACE reads in MiXCR, keeping a single row per CDR3 protein. Among 780,000 or so distinct CDR3 sequences, 20% to 30% were seen once, and the ten largest hold 3% to 4%. The same sample was also used in a study of T cells of mothers and their children.

Sequencing was carried out using blood. Receptors were obtained from a boy aged 5 to 17 in good health. CDR3s include the opening cysteine and the closing phenylalanine or tryptophan. The D gene is left open where the match is weak. Clone size, where shown, is once, few, many, or a class for clones that have expanded.

TRBJ2-3 TRBD1 TRBV20-1 - CSAKPGQLSTDTQYF TGCAGTGCTAAGCCGGGACAGCTCAGCACAGATACGCAGTATTTT
TRBJ2-7 TRBD2 TRBV11-2 - CASSLVSSGSSYEQYF TGTGCCAGCAGCTTAGTGAGTAGCGGGAGCTCCTACGAGCAGTACTTC
TRBJ2-3 - TRBV11-1 - CASRSARITDTQYF TGTGCCAGCCGATCGGCCAGAATCACAGATACGCAGTATTTT
TRBJ2-5 - TRBV28 few CASRTPGTSKETQYF TGTGCCAGCAGGACCCCGGGAACTTCTAAAGAGACCCAGTACTTC
TRBJ2-5 - TRBV5-6 few CASSLGLRAQETQYF TGTGCCAGCAGCTTGGGTCTCCGGGCCCAAGAGACCCAGTACTTC
TRBJ2-2 - TRBV7-6 - CASSLARGGPPGTGELFF TGTGCCAGCAGCTTAGCGCGTGGGGGCCCCCCCGGCACCGGGGAGCTGTTTTTT
TRBJ2-7 - TRBV27 - CASSSGLEFYEQYF TGTGCCAGCAGTTCGGGACTTGAGTTCTACGAGCAGTACTTC
TRBJ2-3 - TRBV12-3/TRBV12-4 - CASNPGTADTQYF TGTGCCAGCAACCCGGGGACTGCAGATACGCAGTATTTT
TRBJ1-6 - TRBV4-3 - CASSQEALAGDSPLHF TGCGCCAGCAGCCAAGAGGCCCTAGCAGGAGATTCACCCCTCCACTTT
TRBJ1-1 - TRBV28 few CASSFLGRLTEAFF TGTGCCAGCAGTTTTTTAGGGCGTTTGACTGAAGCTTTCTTT
TRBJ1-4 TRBD1 TRBV4-3 - CASSQGEIGTGNEKLFF TGCGCCAGCAGCCAAGGAGAAATCGGGACAGGAAATGAAAAACTGTTTTTT
TRBJ2-7 - TRBV29-1 - CSVEGGRGEQYF TGCAGCGTTGAAGGGGGCCGTGGCGAGCAGTACTTC
TRBJ2-1 - TRBV4-3 few CASSPSSFAYNEQFF TGCGCCAGCAGCCCCAGTAGCTTCGCCTACAATGAGCAGTTCTTC
TRBJ1-1 - TRBV28 - CASSTQGWAEAFF TGTGCCAGCAGTACGCAGGGTTGGGCTGAAGCTTTCTTT
TRBJ1-1 TRBD1 TRBV7-2 - CANTMDRDGAFF TGTGCCAACACCATGGACAGGGATGGCGCTTTCTTT
TRBJ2-7 - TRBV5-1 few CASSLVSGEWYEQYF TGCGCTAGCAGCTTGGTATCGGGGGAGTGGTACGAGCAGTACTTC
TRBJ2-7 - TRBV20-1 - CSARDRRVGSYEQYF TGCAGTGCTAGAGATCGGCGAGTCGGCTCCTACGAGCAGTACTTC
TRBJ2-4 - TRBV2 - CASSESRGRAKNIQYF TGTGCCAGCAGTGAATCCCGGGGGCGAGCCAAAAACATTCAGTACTTC
TRBJ1-2 TRBD1 TRBV20-1 - CSAVPGQAYGYTF TGCAGTGCTGTACCGGGACAGGCCTATGGCTACACCTTC
TRBJ1-2 - TRBV7-9 - CASSLVVQANYGYTF TGTGCCAGCAGCTTAGTGGTTCAGGCTAACTATGGCTACACCTTC